The rows below give T cell receptor beta chains drawn from one sample of a study of OX40 agonist ivuxolimab in advanced cancers. Measured with immunoSEQ multiplex PCR; TCRdb has only the in-frame clones, and not every one. The sample records 95,000 to 100,000 clones, about 90% being singletons. The input for sequencing was CD4+ or CD8+ T cells sorted from blood, taken in a trial of the OX40 agonist ivuxolimab. The receptors shown here come from an adult with an advanced solid tumor such as melanoma, head and neck, liver or kidney cancer. Each CDR3 is given without its conserved first and last residue.

CDR3 protein	J gene	V gene
ASSSHRTGLNTEAF	TRBJ1-1	TRBV7-9
ASSLNVASYEQY	TRBJ2-7	TRBV5-1
ASSPGVNSPLH	TRBJ1-6	TRBV6-1
ASSLLGVGPEQY	TRBJ2-7	TRBV13
AISEGRQTTGELF	TRBJ2-2	TRBV10-3
ASSLFQPGAGNEQF	TRBJ2-1	TRBV7-2
ASSEFTSGRVTSYEQY	TRBJ2-7	TRBV25-1
ASSFSSRGGEETQY	TRBJ2-5	TRBV7-6
ASSPRTSGSTDTQY	TRBJ2-3	TRBV18
ASSLTRVGEQY	TRBJ2-7	TRBV7-9
AWSLTGRGQTETQY	TRBJ2-5	TRBV30
ATSKRGFGGNEQF	TRBJ2-1	TRBV15
ASSYSGSSYNEQF	TRBJ2-1	TRBV6-6